This T cell receptor (beta chain) was sequenced in a study of post-analysis software for immune sequencing data. Overall study context: There were relapsing-remitting, secondary progressive and progressive-relapsing multiple sclerosis among the disease courses included.

Sequencing libraries made from TCR beta cDNA carried unique molecular identifiers. A population of 1 to 10 million T cells gave rise to about half a million cDNA molecules. MiXCR, run by TCRdb on the PCR reads, gives a single entry per CDR3 protein. In the table there are 800,000 to 950,000 distinct CDR3 sequences, 53% of which are singletons. The junction had 4 bases not matched to a gene; V was cut back by 3 bases and J by 10 bases. The CDR3 contains 13 residues. Germline V gene lookup returns CDR1 DFQATT and CDR2 SNEGSKA (reference sequence). The study, taken as a whole, reports: Five or six TRBV segments appeared more often in patients than in controls, and TRBV5-6, TRBV5-1 and TRBV20-1 were among these. Significantly lower normalized Chao1 diversity was found in patients with multiple sclerosis relative to controls. Samples prepared in the same batch strongly co-clustered by F measure.

With regard to this clonotype: The target antigen is unknown.

This chain links TRBV20-1 with TRBJ2-1; the match to TRBD2 covers 12 bases. The TCR originated in a girl between 5 and 17 years old with multiple sclerosis. Material: blood. This CDR3 is CSARSGLAGEQFF. For the CDR3, the DNA is TGCAGTGCTAGGTCGGGACTAGCGGGCGAGCAGTTCTTC.